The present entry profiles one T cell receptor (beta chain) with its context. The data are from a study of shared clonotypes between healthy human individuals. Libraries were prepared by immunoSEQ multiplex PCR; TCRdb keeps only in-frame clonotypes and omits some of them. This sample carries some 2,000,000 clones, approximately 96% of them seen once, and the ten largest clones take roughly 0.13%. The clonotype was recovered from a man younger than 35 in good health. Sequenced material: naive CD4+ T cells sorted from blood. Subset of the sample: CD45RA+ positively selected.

CDR3 amino acids: CASSPKWGGAYGYTF. CDR3 in DNA: TGTGCCAGCAGTCCCAAGTGGGGGGGCGCTTATGGCTACACCTTC. V usage is TRBV6-1 and J usage is TRBJ1-2; tentatively, D is TRBD1 (6 bases). This CDR3 is 15 amino acids long. V dropped 5 bases and J dropped 5 bases, with 18 bases sitting between them. Germline CDR1 MNHNS, CDR2 SASEGT.